The next 13 T cell receptor beta chains were all read from a single sample in a study of T cell clones after liver transplantation. The data were produced by immunoSEQ multiplex PCR, yet TCRdb's version contains in-frame clones alone and is incomplete. The sample consists of about 20,000 clones, 75% to 80% of them appearing once. Sequenced material: CD8+ T cells from blood, taken around 52 months after liver transplant. The receptors shown here come from a human patient who received a liver transplant. Part of the T cell pool may stem from the graft donor.

This clone is labeled large (0.1 to 1%). The chain links TRBV9 to TRBJ1-1, with TRBD1 as a possible D gene (5 bases). Trimming left V 2 bases short and J 2 bases short, with 7 bases between. The V gene's germline CDR1 is SGDLS and CDR2 YYNGEE. The CDR3 extends over 13 amino acids. The CDR3 nucleotides are TGTGCCAGCAGCGTCGGGGCAAACACTGAAGCTTTCTTT. Protein: CASSVGANTEAFF.

The V and J genes are TRBV19 and TRBJ2-2; 7 nucleotides match TRBD1. The V gene end was trimmed by 2 bases and the J gene end by 4 bases; junction bases not matched to a gene: 7. The CDR3 loop spans 16 amino acids. Germline assignment: CDR1 LNHDA and CDR2 SQIVND (reference sequence). DNA for the CDR3: TGTGCCAGTAGTATAATAGGGGGCTTTCGCACCGGGGAGCTGTTTTTT. Protein sequence: CASSIIGGFRTGELFF. The variable domain in full, with the rest retrieved from reference TRBV19 and TRBJ2-2, is DGGITQSPKYLFRKEGQNVTLSCEQNLNHDAMYWYRQDPGQGLRLIYYSQIVNDFQKGDIAEGYSVSREKKESFPLTVTSAQKNPTAFYLCASSIIGGFRTGELFFGEGSRLTVL.

V usage is TRBV7-8 and J usage is TRBJ1-2, with 11 positions matching TRBD1. Germline-derived CDR1 and CDR2 are SGHVS and FQNEAQ. The CDR3 is 14 amino acids. With 8 bases clipped from V and 7 bases from J, the junction kept 9 bases outside the gene matches. The chain's CDR3 is CASDTGTGGSGYTF. The CDR3 nucleotides are TGTGCCAGCGACACCGGGACAGGGGGTAGTGGCTACACCTTC.

This clone was counted once. V is TRBV4-1 and J is TRBJ2-1; 7 nucleotides agree with TRBD1. The J segment lost 7 bases and the V segment lost 0 bases, leaving 6 bases of the junction unmatched. Germline V lookup: CDR1 MGHRA, CDR2 YSYEKL. The CDR3 runs to 15 residues. CDR3 sequence (DNA): TGCGCCAGCAGCCAAGAGGCACAGGGGTATAATGAGCAGTTCTTC. Translating gives CASSQEAQGYNEQFF.

The chain recombines TRBV27 with TRBJ2-3; D is uncertain. Germline values: CDR1 MNHEY, CDR2 SMNVEV (reference sequence). CDR3 length: 12 residues. Trimming shortened V by 3 bases and J by 6 bases, and 7 bases separated the two germline ends. The CDR3 sequence is CASSFPRDTQYF. The CDR3 nucleotides are TGTGCCAGCAGTTTCCCCCGGGATACGCAGTATTTT.

This chain uses TRBV9 with TRBJ2-7; D unclear. The CDR3 consists of 14 residues. The V and J ends lost 1 base and 5 bases respectively, with 13 bases between them. Germline CDR1 and CDR2: SGDLS and YYNGEE. The CDR3 reads CASSVSGSYNEQYF. CDR3 bases: TGTGCCAGCAGCGTAAGTGGCAGCTACAACGAGCAGTACTTC.

DNA for the CDR3: TGTGCCAGCAGCCGTAAATCCCGCGAACGGACAGGGACCTTCGATGGCTACACCTTC. It translates to CASSRKSRERTGTFDGYTF. This chain links TRBV7-8 with TRBJ1-2; 8 bases align to TRBD1. V lost 5 bases to trimming and J lost 6 bases; unmatched junction nucleotides: 23. The CDR3 length is 19 residues. The V gene's germline CDR1 is SGHVS and CDR2 FQNEAQ.

The chain couples TRBV28 to TRBJ1-5; D is uncertain. Per germline, CDR1 MDHEN and CDR2 SYDVKM. V shed 9 bases and J shed 0 bases, with 9 bases lying between them. CDR3 length: 13 residues. In DNA form, the CDR3 reads TGTGCCAGTAGACGGTATAGCAATCAGCCCCAGCATTTT. Protein product: CASRRYSNQPQHF. Based on the CDR3 plus reference TRBV28 and TRBJ1-5, the full variable domain is DVKVTQSSRYLVKRTGEKVFLECVQDMDHENMFWYRQDPGLGLRLIYFSYDVKMKEKGDIPEGYSVSREKKERFSLILESASTNQTSMYLCASRRYSNQPQHFGDGTRLSIL.

This clone appeared once. V is TRBV6-6 and J is TRBJ2-7; 9 bases fit TRBD1. With V trimmed by 6 bases and J by 2 bases, 5 bases remained unmatched. The CDR3 consists of 14 residues. Germline lookup yields CDR1 MNHNY and CDR2 SVGAGI (reference sequence). The CDR3 loop reads CASSRDRGAYEQYF. The CDR3 bases are TGTGCCAGCAGCCGAGACAGGGGGGCCTACGAGCAGTACTTC.

The rearrangement links TRBV5-4 to TRBJ1-2; no definite D call. Germline V gives CDR1 SGHNT, CDR2 YYREEE (reference sequence). Trimming shortened V by 7 bases and J by 7 bases, and 11 bases separated the two germline ends. The CDR3 runs 11 residues. The CDR3 coding sequence is TGTGCCAGCGGGCCTTTCGGTGGCTACACCTTC. Translated: CASGPFGGYTF.

The chain uses TRBV7-8 and TRBJ1-1; D not certain. V was pared by 0 bases and J by 2 bases, with 7 bases between. Germline V gene lookup returns CDR1 SGHVS and CDR2 FQNEAQ. There are 14 residues in the CDR3. CDR3 coding DNA: TGTGCCAGCAGCTTAGCCGGAGGAAACACTGAAGCTTTCTTT. This gives the protein CASSLAGGNTEAFF.

In its sample, this clone was seen once. V is TRBV6-5 and J is TRBJ1-4; TRBD1 matches at 7 bases. There are 16 residues in the CDR3. Germline V gene data show CDR1 as MNHEY and CDR2 as SVGAGI. Trimming at V came to 0 bases and at J to 7 bases, leaving 8 bases not matched to a gene. The CDR3 bases are TGTGCCAGCAGTTACTCTCTGGAGGGGGCAGGTGAAAAACTGTTTTTT. This sequence encodes CASSYSLEGAGEKLFF.

The J gene is TRBJ2-7, the V gene TRBV28, with D hard to call. This CDR3 has 13 amino acids. V shed 5 bases and J shed 0 bases, with 8 bases lying between them. CDR1 MDHEN and CDR2 SYDVKM come from the germline V gene. The CDR3 nucleotides are TGTGCCAGCAGTCTCGATGGCTCCTACGAGCAGTACTTC. It translates to CASSLDGSYEQYF.